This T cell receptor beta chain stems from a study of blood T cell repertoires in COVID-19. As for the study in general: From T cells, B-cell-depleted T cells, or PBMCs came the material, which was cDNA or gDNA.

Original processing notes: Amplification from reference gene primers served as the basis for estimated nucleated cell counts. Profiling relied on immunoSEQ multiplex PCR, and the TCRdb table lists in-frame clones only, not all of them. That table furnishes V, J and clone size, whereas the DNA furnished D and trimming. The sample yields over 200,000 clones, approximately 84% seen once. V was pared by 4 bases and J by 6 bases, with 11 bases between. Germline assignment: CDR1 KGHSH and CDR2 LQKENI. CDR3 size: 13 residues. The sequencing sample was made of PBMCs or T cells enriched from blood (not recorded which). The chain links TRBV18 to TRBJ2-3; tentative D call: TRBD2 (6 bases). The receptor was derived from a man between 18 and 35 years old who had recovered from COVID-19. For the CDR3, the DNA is TGTGCCAGCTCACTTTCGGGAGCGGATACGCAGTATTTT. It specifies CASSLSGADTQYF.